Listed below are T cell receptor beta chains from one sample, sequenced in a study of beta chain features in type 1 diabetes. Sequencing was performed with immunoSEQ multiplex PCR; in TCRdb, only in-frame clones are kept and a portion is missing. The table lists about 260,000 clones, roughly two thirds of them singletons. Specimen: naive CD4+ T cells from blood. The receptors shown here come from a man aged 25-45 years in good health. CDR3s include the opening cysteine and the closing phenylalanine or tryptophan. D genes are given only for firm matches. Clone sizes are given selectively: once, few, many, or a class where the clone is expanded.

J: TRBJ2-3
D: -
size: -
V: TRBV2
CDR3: CASTSEDTQYF
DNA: TGTGCCAGCACTTCTGAGGATACGCAGTATTTT

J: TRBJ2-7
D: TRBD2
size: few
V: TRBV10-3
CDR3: CAISWSGGRAYEQYF
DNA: TGTGCCATCAGTTGGAGCGGCGGGAGGGCCTACGAGCAGTACTTC

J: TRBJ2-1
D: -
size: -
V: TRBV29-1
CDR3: CSVARTPYNEQFF
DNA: TGCAGCGTTGCCAGGACTCCCTACAATGAGCAGTTCTTC

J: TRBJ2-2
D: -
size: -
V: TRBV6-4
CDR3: CASSEGTGELFF
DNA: TGTGCCAGCAGTGAGGGCACCGGGGAGCTGTTTTTT

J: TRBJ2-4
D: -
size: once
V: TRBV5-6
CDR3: CASSLQQEIQYF
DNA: TGTGCCAGCAGCCTCCAGCAGGAGATTCAGTACTTC

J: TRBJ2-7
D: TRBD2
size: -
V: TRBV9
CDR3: CASSVVPSGRSEQYF
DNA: TGTGCCAGCAGCGTAGTCCCTAGCGGGAGGTCCGAGCAGTACTTC

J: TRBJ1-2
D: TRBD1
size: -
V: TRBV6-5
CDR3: CASSGGQGVGDTF
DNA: TGTGCCAGCAGTGGAGGACAGGGAGTGGGGGACACCTTC

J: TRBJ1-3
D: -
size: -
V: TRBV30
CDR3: CAWSPSANTIYF
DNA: TGTGCCTGGAGCCCTTCGGCAAACACCATATATTTT

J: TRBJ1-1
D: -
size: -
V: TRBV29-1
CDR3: CSVDPNTEAFF
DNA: TGCAGCGTTGACCCGAACACTGAAGCTTTCTTT

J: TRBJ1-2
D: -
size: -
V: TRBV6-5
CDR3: CASSRKGNTGYTF
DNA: TGTGCCAGCAGCCGAAAGGGGAATACTGGCTACACCTTC

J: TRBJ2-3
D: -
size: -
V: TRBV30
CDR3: CAWSVKTDTQYF
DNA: TGTGCCTGGAGTGTGAAGACAGATACGCAGTATTTT

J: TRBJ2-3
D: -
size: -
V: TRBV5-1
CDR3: CASRPDSTSTDTQYF
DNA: TGCGCCAGCAGACCGGACAGTACTAGCACAGATACGCAGTATTTT

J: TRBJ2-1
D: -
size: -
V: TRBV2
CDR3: CASSGYNEQFF
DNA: TGTGCCAGCAGTGGGTACAATGAGCAGTTCTTC

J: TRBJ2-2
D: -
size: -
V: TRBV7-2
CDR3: CASSLWGKNTGELFF
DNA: TGTGCCAGCAGCTTATGGGGGAAGAACACCGGGGAGCTGTTTTTT

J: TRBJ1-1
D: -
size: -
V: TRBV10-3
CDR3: CAISDRENTEAFF
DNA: TGTGCCATCAGTGACAGGGAGAACACTGAAGCTTTCTTT

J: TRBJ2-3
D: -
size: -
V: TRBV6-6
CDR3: CASRQLSTDTQYF
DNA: TGTGCCAGCAGACAGCTTAGCACAGATACGCAGTATTTT

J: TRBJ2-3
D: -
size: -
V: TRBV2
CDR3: CASSEAEMNRASTDTQYF
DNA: TGTGCCAGCAGTGAAGCGGAGATGAACCGTGCTAGCACAGATACGCAGTATTTT

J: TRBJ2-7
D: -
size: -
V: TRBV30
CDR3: CAWRGGPRYEQYF
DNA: TGTGCCTGGAGGGGGGGACCGAGATACGAGCAGTACTTC

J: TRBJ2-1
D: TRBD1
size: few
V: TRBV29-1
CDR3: CSVIRQGPRLYNEQFF
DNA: TGCAGCGTCATTCGACAGGGGCCTCGCCTTTACAATGAGCAGTTCTTC